This TCR beta chain was identified in a study of blood T cells in healthy people across ages. General study results and limits: Using unsorted PBMCs precluded a conclusive naive versus antigen-experienced comparison.

This clonotype was counted between two and nine times. Its antigen is not known. Sample-barcoded 5' priming and a J-beta primer mix drove a second PCR of roughly 6 to 12 cycles. One entry per CDR3 protein results from TCRdb running MiXCR on the 5' RACE reads. The sample consists of 550,000 to 600,000 distinct CDR3 sequences, about 26% of them appearing once. Russia was home to the donors, healthy Caucasian individuals aged roughly 6 to 100. Germline values: CDR1 MNHNY, CDR2 SVGAGI (reference sequence). The CDR3 covers 15 residues. V lost 5 bases and J lost 8, with 21 bases in between. The chain couples TRBV6-6 to TRBJ1-2; weak D call: TRBD1 (6 bases). The sample consisted of blood. The sequence was collected from a woman aged 70-85 years in good health. CDR3 region: CASSVAGGFPSGYTF. The CDR3 DNA follows: TGTGCCAGCAGTGTGGCGGGGGGCTTCCCGTCGGGCTACACCTTC.